Presented here are 32 T cell receptor beta chains from one specimen sequenced in a study of CD8 T cells in Susac syndrome. A quantity of about 0.5 to 1 ug RNA underwent reverse transcription using random hexamers. MiXCR was run by TCRdb on the immunoSEQ multiplex PCR reads, yielding one entry per CDR3 protein. The sample lists about 130,000 distinct CDR3 sequences; approximately 89% were seen once. The sample was CD8+ T cells from PBMCs. These receptors came from a human donor with multiple sclerosis.

This clonotype was observed a handful of times. This chain uses TRBV11-2 with TRBJ2-7; the match to TRBD1 covers 7 bases. The CDR3 spans 12 residues. Trimming took 3 bases from V and 5 from J; bases not matched to a gene: 1. Germline loops: CDR1 SGHAT, CDR2 FQNNGV. The CDR3 region has the DNA TGTGCCAGCAGCTTTGACAGGGACGAGCAGTACTTC. This gives the protein CASSFDRDEQYF.

The rearrangement joins TRBV15 to TRBJ2-1; the match to TRBD2 covers 13 bases. The CDR3 spans 17 residues. V shed 0 bases and J 8 bases; nucleotides not matched to a gene: 7. Per the germline V gene, CDR1 is LNHNV and CDR2 is YYDKDF (reference sequence). The CDR3 protein is CATSRDPTSGRGDEQFF. The DNA of the CDR3 is TGTGCCACCAGCAGAGATCCCACTAGCGGGAGGGGTGATGAGCAGTTCTTC.

The V and J genes are TRBV6-4 and TRBJ1-2; D unclear. CDR1 is MRHNA, CDR2 SNTAGT, per germline. CDR3 length equals 13 residues. V gave up 6 bases and J gave up 8 bases, with 16 bases separating them. CDR3 protein: CASSPFGSAGYTF. The CDR3 DNA sequence: TGTGCCAGCAGCCCCTTCGGCTCGGCGGGCTACACCTTC.

The chain uses TRBV27 and TRBJ1-2, with D maybe TRBD1 (5 bases). This CDR3 is built from 15 residues. V shed 0 bases and J shed 8 bases, with 16 bases lying between them. The germline CDR1 and CDR2 sequences are MNHEY and SMNVEV (reference sequence). CDR3 region: CASSLSQGGWSGYTF. CDR3 nucleotide sequence: TGTGCCAGCAGTTTATCGCAGGGCGGGTGGAGCGGCTACACCTTC.

In its sample, this clonotype was seen once. The chain carries TRBV28 and TRBJ2-2, with no clear D. This CDR3 spans 15 amino acids. Per germline, CDR1 MDHEN and CDR2 SYDVKM. V lost 6 bases to trimming and J lost 6 bases, with 17 bases between them. CDR3 sequence: CASSAIDRAAGELFF. For the CDR3, the DNA is TGTGCCAGCAGCGCAATCGACCGGGCGGCCGGGGAGCTGTTTTTT.

The V gene is TRBV28, the J gene TRBJ1-1, with D possibly TRBD1 on 5 matching bases. V lost 4 bases and J 6 bases, leaving 21 bases between the germline ends. The germline gives CDR1 MDHEN, CDR2 SYDVKM. The CDR3 sequence is 16 residues long. CDR3 loop: CASSCGTVDEIPEAFF. CDR3 DNA sequence: TGTGCCAGCAGTTGCGGGACTGTCGATGAAATACCTGAAGCTTTCTTT.

V gene TRBV29-1 combines with J gene TRBJ2-7; the D call may be TRBD1 or TRBD2 (5 bases each). This CDR3 comprises 13 residues. In germline, CDR1 is SQVTM, CDR2 ANQGSEA. V was cut by 2 bases and J by 1 base, with 9 bases left in between. CDR3 DNA: TGCAGCGTTGAATGGGGGACGTCCTACGAGCAGTACTTC. Amino acid sequence: CSVEWGTSYEQYF.

The chain couples TRBV11-2 to TRBJ1-1; 9 positions agree with TRBD1. Germline V CDR1 and CDR2: SGHAT, FQNNGV. This CDR3 is 14 amino acids long. The V segment lost 3 bases and the J segment 7 bases; nucleotides outside the gene matches: 6. The CDR3 protein is CASSFTGGGREAFF. The DNA for the CDR3 is TGTGCCAGCAGCTTCACAGGGGGCGGACGTGAAGCTTTCTTT.

The sample holds a few counts of this clonotype. The chain joins TRBV6-2 or TRBV6-3 to TRBJ2-7; 9 bases line up with TRBD2. Germline V gives CDR1 MNHEY, CDR2 SVGEGT. With V trimmed by 2 bases and J by 3 bases, 8 bases remained unmatched. The CDR3 is 16 residues long. CDR3 sequence: CASSYPGASGDYEQYF. In nucleotides, the CDR3 is TGTGCCAGCAGTTACCCGGGGGCTAGCGGGGACTACGAGCAGTACTTC.

The V gene is TRBV9, the J gene TRBJ1-2; D is unclear. V was clipped by 2 bases and J by 8 bases, with 16 bases between them. The CDR3 spans 14 residues. Germline V CDR1 and CDR2: SGDLS, YYNGEE. The CDR3, as DNA: TGTGCCAGCAGCGTGATGGACGCGGTTTGGGGCTACACCTTC. It translates to CASSVMDAVWGYTF. Complete variable domain (other parts from reference TRBV9 and TRBJ1-2): DSGVTQTPKHLITATGQRVTLRCSPRSGDLSVYWYQQSLDQGLQFLIQYYNGEERAKGNILERFSAQQFPDLHSELNLSSLELGDSALYFCASSVMDAVWGYTFGSGTRLTVV.

CDR3 in DNA: TGTGCCAGCAGTTTGACCGGACAGGGCAGTTATGGCTACACCTTC. Its translation: CASSLTGQGSYGYTF. V is TRBV27 and J is TRBJ1-2; 8 bases agree with TRBD1. This CDR3 spans 15 amino acids. Germline V gene data show CDR1 as MNHEY and CDR2 as SMNVEV (reference sequence). After removal of 3 bases from V and 5 bases from J, the junction contained 8 bases not matched to a gene.

The chain recombines TRBV29-1 with TRBJ1-2; perhaps TRBD1 as D (5 bases). The V end was cut by 3 bases, the J end by 4 bases, with 18 bases between. The CDR3 extends over 15 amino acids. Germline CDR1 SQVTM, CDR2 ANQGSEA. DNA of the CDR3: TGCAGCGTTGAGCTGGGCGGCGGGACCCTCTATGGCTACACCTTC. Its protein is CSVELGGGTLYGYTF.

V usage is TRBV5-4 and J usage is TRBJ1-1; D is possibly TRBD1 (5 bases). The CDR3 totals 14 residues. The V gene's germline CDR1 is SGHNT and CDR2 YYREEE (reference sequence). Deletions cut 4 bases from V and 1 base from J, with 11 bases between. The CDR3 loop is CASSTGTANTEAFF. In nucleotides, the CDR3 is TGTGCCAGCAGCACCGGGACGGCGAACACTGAAGCTTTCTTT.

This rearrangement joins TRBV6-2 or TRBV6-3 to TRBJ2-1; D possibly corresponds to TRBD1 (5 bases). The CDR3 has 14 residues. Trimming pared 7 bases from V and 4 bases from J, leaving 14 bases between. Germline V lookup: CDR1 MNHEY, CDR2 SVGEGT. CDR3 protein: CASKVGHGYNEQFF. DNA of the CDR3: TGTGCCAGCAAAGTCGGACACGGGTACAATGAGCAGTTCTTC.

CDR3 nucleotides: TGCAGCGTTGAAGAAGCTCAGGAAGGGCTGTTTTTT. Translating it yields CSVEEAQEGLFF. The V and J genes are TRBV29-1 and TRBJ2-2; D is ambiguous. The CDR3 consists of 12 residues. V was clipped by 0 bases and J by 13 bases, with 12 bases between them. CDR1 SQVTM and CDR2 ANQGSEA come from the germline V gene.

The rearrangement joins TRBV4-1 to TRBJ2-2, with D possibly matching TRBD2 (5 bases). The germline V gene encodes CDR1 MGHRA and CDR2 YSYEKL. The CDR3 is 15 amino acids. Trimming took 4 bases from V and 5 from J, leaving 14 bases between them. CDR3 in amino acids: CASSPSSGITGELFF. The DNA for the CDR3 is TGCGCCAGCAGCCCGTCCTCCGGGATTACCGGGGAGCTGTTTTTT.

The chain employs TRBV3-1 and TRBJ1-2, with 7 nucleotides matching TRBD1. The CDR3 runs to 14 residues. CDR1 and CDR2 (germline): LGHDT, YNNKEL (reference sequence). Losses at the gene ends were 4 bases for V and 6 bases for J; bases not matched to a gene: 8. The CDR3 DNA follows: TGTGCCAGCAGCCCCCTGGGGACAGCTGATGGCTACACCTTC. The encoded protein is CASSPLGTADGYTF.

This chain joins TRBV20-1 and TRBJ2-7; D is perhaps TRBD2 (5 bases). CDR3 length equals 11 residues. From germline, CDR1 is DFQATT and CDR2 SNEGSKA (reference sequence). V lost 6 bases and J 3 bases, leaving 9 bases between the germline ends. This CDR3 reads CSALRDYEQYF. Written as DNA, the CDR3 is TGCAGTGCACTTCGGGACTACGAGCAGTACTTC.

The rearrangement joins TRBV13 to TRBJ2-7; 10 bases match TRBD1. CDR3 size: 13 residues. The J segment lost 3 bases and the V segment lost 8 bases, leaving 4 bases of the junction unmatched. In germline, CDR1 is PRHDT, CDR2 FYEKMQ (reference sequence). As DNA, the CDR3 is TGTGCCAGCGGGGGACAGGGGAACTACGAGCAGTACTTC. Protein product: CASGGQGNYEQYF.

CDR3 residues: CASSQDRLASWDEQFF. In DNA, the CDR3 is TGCGCCAGCAGCCAAGATCGCCTAGCGTCCTGGGATGAGCAGTTCTTC. This chain joins TRBV4-3 and TRBJ2-1, with D tentatively TRBD2 (6 bases). Trimming removed 0 bases from V and 8 bases from J, with 17 bases in between. The length of the CDR3 is 16 residues. CDR1 LGHNA and CDR2 YSLEER come from the germline V gene.

The chain has TRBV6-2 or TRBV6-3 and TRBJ1-2; a weak D match, TRBD1 (5 bases). V lost 8 bases to trimming and J lost 6 bases, with 19 bases between them. From germline, CDR1 is MNHEY and CDR2 SVGEGT. The CDR3 extends over 14 amino acids. The CDR3, as DNA: TGTGCCAGCTCCTTTCCGTCCAGGGTTGATGGCTACACCTTC. Protein sequence: CASSFPSRVDGYTF.

The V gene is TRBV29-1, the J gene TRBJ1-1; TRBD1 might be the D (5 bases). The germline gives CDR1 SQVTM, CDR2 ANQGSEA. The length of the CDR3 is 14 residues. V lost 5 bases and J 0 bases, leaving 13 bases between the germline ends. DNA of the CDR3: TGCAGCGTTTCATCGGGGGGGATGAACACTGAAGCTTTCTTT. Translating it yields CSVSSGGMNTEAFF.

The chain employs TRBV6-1 and TRBJ1-1, with D tentatively TRBD1 (5 bases). Trimming cost V 1 base and J 6 bases, with 9 bases left between them. The CDR3 has 13 residues. In germline, CDR1 is MNHNS, CDR2 SASEGT. CDR3 region: CASSEGTGPEAFF. In DNA form, the CDR3 reads TGTGCCAGCAGTGAAGGCACGGGGCCTGAAGCTTTCTTT.

The chain recombines TRBV25-1 with TRBJ2-1; no clear D gene. With 3 bases removed from V and 12 bases from J, the gap between germline ends came to 9 bases. Looked up from germline, CDR1 is MGHDK and CDR2 is SYGVNS. The CDR3 is 11 residues long. The CDR3 bases are TGTGCCAGCAGTGAGGGCTCTCGGCAGTTCTTC. As protein: CASSEGSRQFF. Full variable domain (remainder filled in from reference TRBV25-1 and TRBJ2-1): EADIYQTPRYLVIGTGKKITLECSQTMGHDKMYWYQQDPGMELHLIHYSYGVNSTEKGDLSSESTVSRIRTEHFPLTLESARPSHTSQYLCASSEGSRQFFGPGTRLTVL.

V and J are TRBV24-1 and TRBJ1-2; D unresolved. The CDR3 covers 14 residues. The V end was cut by 4 bases, the J end by 2 bases, with 10 bases between. Germline V CDR1 and CDR2: KGHDR, SFDVKD. The CDR3 loop is CATSERSVNYGYTF. The DNA for the CDR3 is TGTGCCACCAGTGAGCGTTCCGTAAACTATGGCTACACCTTC.

This chain joins TRBV28 and TRBJ2-5, with 9 bases lining up with TRBD1. CDR1 MDHEN and CDR2 SYDVKM come from the germline V gene. J gave up 1 base and V 5 bases, and 11 bases lay outside the gene matches. This CDR3 spans 17 amino acids. The DNA of the CDR3 is TGTGCCAGCAGTCGAGAGACGAGGACAGGGGTCCAAGAGACCCAGTACTTC. Translating it yields CASSRETRTGVQETQYF.

This chain joins TRBV7-6 and TRBJ1-2; no clear D gene. Germline V gives CDR1 SGHVS, CDR2 FNYEAQ. The CDR3 consists of 17 residues. V was trimmed by 4 bases and J by 3 bases, leaving 21 bases between them. The CDR3 is CASSSSLERWLDYGYTF. The CDR3 DNA sequence: TGTGCCAGCAGCTCTAGCTTAGAGAGGTGGCTGGACTATGGCTACACCTTC.

This clonotype is a singleton in its sample. V and J are TRBV7-9 and TRBJ1-5, with a tentative D call TRBD1 (6 bases). Per the germline V gene, CDR1 is SEHNR and CDR2 is FQNEAQ (reference sequence). The V end was cut by 5 bases, the J end by 4 bases, with 18 bases between. CDR3 length equals 16 residues. The DNA of the CDR3 is TGTGCCAGCAGCGATACCCAGGGAAGGGGGAATCAGCCCCAGCATTTT. Its translation is CASSDTQGRGNQPQHF.

V usage is TRBV11-2 and J usage is TRBJ1-1; TRBD1 might be the D (5 bases). The germline gives CDR1 SGHAT, CDR2 FQNNGV. The CDR3 spans 13 residues. Trimming took 5 bases from V and 5 from J, leaving 12 bases between them. CDR3 sequence (DNA): TGTGCCAGCAGCGCGGGACTTCGAACTGAAGCTTTCTTT. Translation gives CASSAGLRTEAFF.

This clonotype was observed a few times. J is TRBJ2-7 and V is TRBV27, with D possibly TRBD1 on 6 matching bases. Trimming pared 2 bases from V and 3 bases from J, leaving 11 bases between. Germline-derived CDR1 and CDR2 are MNHEY and SMNVEV (reference sequence). The CDR3 totals 14 residues. The CDR3 here is CASSLTRGGYEQYF. The CDR3 DNA reads TGTGCCAGCAGTTTAACCAGGGGCGGCTACGAGCAGTACTTC.

The genes are TRBV29-1 and TRBJ1-2; D not certain. The CDR3 runs to 14 residues. From germline, CDR1 is SQVTM and CDR2 ANQGSEA. V lost 3 bases, J lost 1 base, and 12 bases lay in between. The CDR3 here is CSVEGKTLNYGYTF. CDR3 DNA: TGCAGCGTTGAGGGAAAGACTCTTAACTATGGCTACACCTTC.

The chain carries TRBV27 and TRBJ2-3; D is undetermined. CDR1 is MNHEY and CDR2 is SMNVEV in the germline V gene (reference sequence). Trimming took 3 bases from V and 5 from J, leaving 9 bases between them. This CDR3 spans 13 amino acids. The CDR3 coding sequence is TGTGCCAGCAGTTTCACAATGATAGATACGCAGTATTTT. Protein: CASSFTMIDTQYF.